Listed below are T cell receptor beta chains from one sample, sequenced in a study of T-cell reconstitution after alpha-beta-depleted transplantation in children. TCRdb ran MiXCR on the PCR reads and lists one entry per CDR3 protein. The sample has 100,000 or so distinct CDR3 sequences; 15% to 17% are singletons. Sequencing used PBMCs, mostly from graft donor cells, obtained 180 days after TCRalphabeta/CD19-depleted stem cell transplant. The source is a male patient aged 2-15 years who had a stem cell transplant for acute lymphoblastic leukemia, so the T cells may come from the graft donor. Each CDR3 is given with its conserved first and last residue. A D gene is named only where the DNA matches it firmly. Clone size appears in some rows only: once, few, many, or a class for an expanded clone.

j_gene: TRBJ2-7
d_gene: TRBD1
v_gene: TRBV12-3/TRBV12-4
abundance: many
CDR3aa: CASSFLPGQGAYEQYF
CDR3nt: TGTGCCAGCAGTTTTCTTCCGGGACAGGGGGCCTACGAGCAGTACTTC

j_gene: TRBJ2-3
d_gene: TRBD1
v_gene: TRBV20-1
abundance: many
CDR3aa: CSAPRQGSTDTQYF
CDR3nt: TGCAGTGCTCCCCGACAGGGCAGCACAGATACGCAGTATTTT

j_gene: TRBJ2-7
d_gene: .
v_gene: TRBV12-3/TRBV12-4
abundance: .
CDR3aa: CASRAEGVPGEQYF
CDR3nt: TGTGCCAGCAGAGCCGAAGGGGTGCCGGGGGAGCAGTACTTC

j_gene: TRBJ2-5
d_gene: .
v_gene: TRBV11-2
abundance: .
CDR3aa: CASSIGQGSETQYF
CDR3nt: TGTGCCAGCAGCATTGGTCAGGGGAGTGAGACCCAGTACTTC

j_gene: TRBJ2-5
d_gene: .
v_gene: TRBV12-3/TRBV12-4
abundance: few
CDR3aa: CASRDPRGQETQYF
CDR3nt: TGTGCCAGCAGGGACCCAAGGGGGCAAGAGACCCAGTACTTC

j_gene: TRBJ1-1
d_gene: TRBD1
v_gene: TRBV20-1
abundance: .
CDR3aa: CSAMGQPAMNTEAFF
CDR3nt: TGCAGTGCTATGGGACAGCCGGCCATGAACACTGAAGCTTTCTTT

j_gene: TRBJ1-3
d_gene: .
v_gene: TRBV30
abundance: few
CDR3aa: CAWSPRRSSGNTIYF
CDR3nt: TGTGCCTGGAGCCCTCGGAGAAGCTCTGGAAACACCATATATTTT

j_gene: TRBJ1-3
d_gene: .
v_gene: TRBV20-1
abundance: .
CDR3aa: CSARRGQGQGNTIYF
CDR3nt: TGCAGTGCTAGAAGAGGCCAGGGACAAGGAAACACCATATATTTT

j_gene: TRBJ2-5
d_gene: .
v_gene: TRBV10-3
abundance: .
CDR3aa: CAISDPRQIGQETQYF
CDR3nt: TGTGCCATCAGTGACCCCCGACAGATAGGGCAAGAGACCCAGTACTTC

j_gene: TRBJ2-5
d_gene: .
v_gene: TRBV18
abundance: many
CDR3aa: CASSPTLAGGSETQYF
CDR3nt: TGTGCCAGCTCACCTACTTTAGCCGGGGGATCGGAGACCCAGTACTTC

j_gene: TRBJ1-1
d_gene: TRBD1
v_gene: TRBV18
abundance: .
CDR3aa: CASSKTGAAPRNTEAFF
CDR3nt: TGTGCCAGCTCCAAGACAGGGGCCGCGCCTAGGAACACTGAAGCTTTCTTT

j_gene: TRBJ1-6
d_gene: .
v_gene: TRBV12-3/TRBV12-4
abundance: few
CDR3aa: CASSVTGLNNSPLHF
CDR3nt: TGTGCCAGCAGTGTTACAGGGCTAAATAATTCACCCCTCCACTTT

j_gene: TRBJ2-2
d_gene: .
v_gene: TRBV5-1
abundance: .
CDR3aa: CASSTGLAQNTGELFF
CDR3nt: TGCGCCAGCAGCACGGGATTGGCTCAGAACACCGGGGAGCTGTTTTTT

j_gene: TRBJ1-1
d_gene: .
v_gene: TRBV21-1
abundance: .
CDR3aa: CASSKWGYGGTEAFF
CDR3nt: TGTGCCAGCAGCAAATGGGGATACGGTGGCACTGAAGCTTTCTTT

j_gene: TRBJ2-5
d_gene: TRBD1
v_gene: TRBV13
abundance: many
CDR3aa: CASSLGTGYQETQYF
CDR3nt: TGTGCCAGCAGCCTCGGGACAGGGTACCAAGAGACCCAGTACTTC

j_gene: TRBJ2-7
d_gene: TRBD1
v_gene: TRBV12-3/TRBV12-4
abundance: .
CDR3aa: CASSSPRTGRHEQYF
CDR3nt: TGTGCCAGCAGTTCACCCCGGACAGGCCGGCACGAGCAGTACTTC

j_gene: TRBJ2-7
d_gene: .
v_gene: TRBV7-9
abundance: .
CDR3aa: CASSLTAGSYEQYF
CDR3nt: TGTGCCAGCAGCCTCACCGCGGGATCCTACGAGCAGTACTTC

j_gene: TRBJ2-5
d_gene: TRBD2
v_gene: TRBV5-4
abundance: .
CDR3aa: CASSLGVTSGPHQTQYF
CDR3nt: TGTGCCAGCAGCTTGGGGGTGACTAGCGGGCCCCACCAGACCCAGTACTTC

j_gene: TRBJ1-5
d_gene: .
v_gene: TRBV9
abundance: .
CDR3aa: CASSVDAGFQPQHF
CDR3nt: TGTGCCAGCAGCGTAGATGCAGGATTCCAGCCCCAGCATTTT

j_gene: TRBJ2-1
d_gene: .
v_gene: TRBV2
abundance: .
CDR3aa: CASSEGGALAYNEQFF
CDR3nt: TGTGCCAGCAGTGAAGGGGGGGCGCTAGCCTACAATGAGCAGTTCTTC

j_gene: TRBJ2-1
d_gene: TRBD1
v_gene: TRBV12-3/TRBV12-4
abundance: .
CDR3aa: CASSLARTGVVNEQFF
CDR3nt: TGTGCCAGCAGTTTAGCTCGGACAGGGGTCGTCAATGAGCAGTTCTTC

j_gene: TRBJ1-1
d_gene: .
v_gene: TRBV7-9
abundance: few
CDR3aa: CASSRTENTEAFF
CDR3nt: TGTGCCAGCAGCCGGACGGAGAACACTGAAGCTTTCTTT

j_gene: TRBJ1-2
d_gene: .
v_gene: TRBV6-1
abundance: .
CDR3aa: CASSESGRVYGYTF
CDR3nt: TGTGCCAGCAGTGAAAGCGGCAGGGTCTATGGCTACACCTTC

j_gene: TRBJ1-1
d_gene: .
v_gene: TRBV20-1
abundance: few
CDR3aa: CSAPDRIAEAFF
CDR3nt: TGCAGTGCCCCCGACAGGATCGCTGAAGCTTTCTTT

j_gene: TRBJ1-2
d_gene: TRBD1
v_gene: TRBV5-6
abundance: many
CDR3aa: CASSSPDRAGYTF
CDR3nt: TGTGCCAGCAGCTCCCCGGACAGGGCCGGCTACACCTTC

j_gene: TRBJ2-1
d_gene: .
v_gene: TRBV20-1
abundance: few
CDR3aa: CSARDLATGGGHSQFF
CDR3nt: TGCAGTGCTAGAGATCTCGCGACAGGAGGGGGGCACTCGCAGTTCTTC

j_gene: TRBJ2-3
d_gene: TRBD2
v_gene: TRBV12-3/TRBV12-4
abundance: .
CDR3aa: CASSFSGGKTDTQYF
CDR3nt: TGTGCCAGCAGTTTTAGCGGGGGGAAAACAGATACGCAGTATTTT

j_gene: TRBJ2-5
d_gene: TRBD2
v_gene: TRBV19
abundance: few
CDR3aa: CASSRGGLQETQYF
CDR3nt: TGTGCCAGTAGTCGGGGGGGCTTGCAAGAGACCCAGTACTTC

j_gene: TRBJ2-3
d_gene: .
v_gene: TRBV19
abundance: .
CDR3aa: CASSISTSTDTQYF
CDR3nt: TGTGCCAGTAGTATTTCGACTAGCACAGATACGCAGTATTTT

j_gene: TRBJ2-3
d_gene: .
v_gene: TRBV6-5
abundance: few
CDR3aa: CASSYRKTDTQYF
CDR3nt: TGTGCCAGCAGTTACCGGAAAACAGATACGCAGTATTTT

j_gene: TRBJ2-7
d_gene: TRBD1
v_gene: TRBV5-6
abundance: .
CDR3aa: CASSLGTGWYEQYF
CDR3nt: TGTGCCAGCAGCTTAGGGACAGGGTGGTACGAGCAGTACTTC

j_gene: TRBJ2-1
d_gene: TRBD2
v_gene: TRBV29-1
abundance: .
CDR3aa: CSVAGGLYNEQFF
CDR3nt: TGCAGCGTTGCGGGGGGACTATACAATGAGCAGTTCTTC

j_gene: TRBJ1-5
d_gene: .
v_gene: TRBV12-5
abundance: .
CDR3aa: CACGLVRQGPGYSNQPQHF
CDR3nt: TGTGCTTGTGGTTTGGTACGGCAGGGTCCAGGGTATAGCAATCAGCCCCAGCATTTT

j_gene: TRBJ2-7
d_gene: .
v_gene: TRBV25-1
abundance: .
CDR3aa: CASSSSGEQYF
CDR3nt: TGTGCCAGCAGCTCCTCTGGGGAGCAGTACTTC

j_gene: TRBJ1-2
d_gene: .
v_gene: TRBV20-1
abundance: few
CDR3aa: CSARPSRDLSTGYTF
CDR3nt: TGCAGTGCTAGACCCTCCCGGGATCTCTCGACGGGCTACACCTTC

j_gene: TRBJ2-5
d_gene: .
v_gene: TRBV11-2
abundance: few
CDR3aa: CASSFGGRGASETQYF
CDR3nt: TGTGCCAGCAGCTTCGGGGGACGGGGGGCGAGCGAGACCCAGTACTTC

j_gene: TRBJ2-7
d_gene: .
v_gene: TRBV4-1
abundance: .
CDR3aa: CAGSQFSGPEQYF
CDR3nt: TGCGCCGGCAGCCAATTCTCGGGGCCCGAGCAGTACTTC

j_gene: TRBJ2-4
d_gene: .
v_gene: TRBV20-1
abundance: .
CDR3aa: CSARRGENF
CDR3nt: TGCAGTGCTAGAAGAGGCGAGAACTTC

j_gene: TRBJ2-5
d_gene: TRBD2
v_gene: TRBV20-1
abundance: many
CDR3aa: CSARDPYSGGAGETQYF
CDR3nt: TGCAGTGCTAGAGATCCCTATAGCGGGGGGGCCGGAGAGACCCAGTACTTC

j_gene: TRBJ2-7
d_gene: TRBD1
v_gene: TRBV27
abundance: .
CDR3aa: CASSRTGVEQYF
CDR3nt: TGTGCCAGCAGTCGGACAGGGGTCGAGCAGTACTTC

j_gene: TRBJ2-5
d_gene: .
v_gene: TRBV7-2
abundance: .
CDR3aa: CASSLMGQHQETQYF
CDR3nt: TGTGCCAGCAGCTTAATGGGGCAGCACCAAGAGACCCAGTACTTC

j_gene: TRBJ2-1
d_gene: .
v_gene: TRBV29-1
abundance: .
CDR3aa: CSVKGRQYNEQFF
CDR3nt: TGCAGCGTTAAGGGCCGCCAATACAATGAGCAGTTCTTC

j_gene: TRBJ1-5
d_gene: TRBD1
v_gene: TRBV4-2
abundance: few
CDR3aa: CASSQGTGREQPQHF
CDR3nt: TGTGCCAGCAGCCAAGGGACAGGCCGAGAACAGCCCCAGCATTTT

j_gene: TRBJ1-3
d_gene: TRBD1
v_gene: TRBV7-9
abundance: few
CDR3aa: CASSFLLPGQGRNTIYF
CDR3nt: TGTGCCAGCAGCTTTTTGCTACCGGGACAGGGGAGAAACACCATATATTTT

j_gene: TRBJ2-7
d_gene: .
v_gene: TRBV12-3/TRBV12-4
abundance: .
CDR3aa: CASSLGGWSYEQHF
CDR3nt: TGTGCCAGCAGTTTGGGCGGTTGGAGCTACGAGCAGCACTTC